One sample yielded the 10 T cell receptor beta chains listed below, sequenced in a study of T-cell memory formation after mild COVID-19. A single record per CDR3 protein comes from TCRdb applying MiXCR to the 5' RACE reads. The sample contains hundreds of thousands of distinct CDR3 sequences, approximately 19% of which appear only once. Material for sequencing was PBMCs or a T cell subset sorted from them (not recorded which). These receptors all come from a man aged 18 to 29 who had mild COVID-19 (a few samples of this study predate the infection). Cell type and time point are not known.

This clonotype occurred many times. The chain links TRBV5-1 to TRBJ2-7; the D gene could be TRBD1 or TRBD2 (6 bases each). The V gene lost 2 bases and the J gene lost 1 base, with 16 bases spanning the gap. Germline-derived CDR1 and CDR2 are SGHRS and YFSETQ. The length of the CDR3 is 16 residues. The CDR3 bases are TGCGCCAGCAGCTTCGGGGACTCGAGGGGGTCCTACGAGCAGTACTTC. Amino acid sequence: CASSFGDSRGSYEQYF.

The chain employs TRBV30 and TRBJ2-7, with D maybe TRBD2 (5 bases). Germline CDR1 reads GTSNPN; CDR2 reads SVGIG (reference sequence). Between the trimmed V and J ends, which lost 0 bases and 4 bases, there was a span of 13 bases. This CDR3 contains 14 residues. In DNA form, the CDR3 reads TGTGCCTGGAGTGTACTCAACGGGATTTACGAGCAGTACTTC. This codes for CAWSVLNGIYEQYF.

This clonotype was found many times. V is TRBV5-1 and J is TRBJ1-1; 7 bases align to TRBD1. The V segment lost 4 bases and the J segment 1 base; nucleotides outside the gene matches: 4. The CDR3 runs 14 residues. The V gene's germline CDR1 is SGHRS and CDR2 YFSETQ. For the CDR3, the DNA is TGCGCCAGCAGCCTACAGGGGTGGAACACTGAAGCTTTCTTT. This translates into CASSLQGWNTEAFF.

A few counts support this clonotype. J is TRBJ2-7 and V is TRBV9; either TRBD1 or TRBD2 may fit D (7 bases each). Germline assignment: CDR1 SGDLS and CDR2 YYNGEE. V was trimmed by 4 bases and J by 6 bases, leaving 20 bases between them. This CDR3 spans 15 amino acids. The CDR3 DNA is TGTGCCAGCAGCCTTGATAACAGGGGCGGGGGCGAGCAGTACTTC. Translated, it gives CASSLDNRGGGEQYF.

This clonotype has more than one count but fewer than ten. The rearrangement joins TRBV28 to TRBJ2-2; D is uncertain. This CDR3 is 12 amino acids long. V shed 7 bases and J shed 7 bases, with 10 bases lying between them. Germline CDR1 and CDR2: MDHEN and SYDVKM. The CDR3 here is CASNRIIGELFF. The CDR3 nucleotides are TGTGCCAGCAACCGGATCATCGGGGAGCTGTTTTTT.

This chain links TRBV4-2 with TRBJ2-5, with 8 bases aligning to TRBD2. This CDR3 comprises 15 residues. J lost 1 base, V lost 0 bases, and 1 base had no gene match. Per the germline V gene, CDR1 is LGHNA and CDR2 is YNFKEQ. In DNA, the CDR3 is TGTGCCAGCAGCCAAGATGGACTAGCCCAAGAGACCCAGTACTTC. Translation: CASSQDGLAQETQYF.

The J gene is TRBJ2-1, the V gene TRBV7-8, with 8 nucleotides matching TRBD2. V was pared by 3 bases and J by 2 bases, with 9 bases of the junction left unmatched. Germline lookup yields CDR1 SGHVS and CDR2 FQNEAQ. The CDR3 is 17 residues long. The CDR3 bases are TGTGCCAGCAGCTTGCCCGTTTGGCGGGGGGCCTACAATGAGCAGTTCTTC. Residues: CASSLPVWRGAYNEQFF.

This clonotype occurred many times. CDR3 nucleotides: TGTGCCAGCAGTTTGCGTCGGGTGGCGACAGATACGCAGTATTTT. It is translated as CASSLRRVATDTQYF. The gene calls are TRBV12-3 or TRBV12-4 and TRBJ2-3; D uncertain. The V gene lost 3 bases and the J gene lost 3 bases, with 13 bases spanning the gap. The CDR3 sequence is 15 residues long.

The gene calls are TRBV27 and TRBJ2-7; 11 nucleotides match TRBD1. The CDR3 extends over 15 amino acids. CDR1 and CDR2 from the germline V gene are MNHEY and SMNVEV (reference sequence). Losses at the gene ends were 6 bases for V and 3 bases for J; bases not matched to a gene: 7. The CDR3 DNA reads TGTGCCAGCAGCATCAGGGACAGGGGGATCTACGAGCAGTACTTC. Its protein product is CASSIRDRGIYEQYF.

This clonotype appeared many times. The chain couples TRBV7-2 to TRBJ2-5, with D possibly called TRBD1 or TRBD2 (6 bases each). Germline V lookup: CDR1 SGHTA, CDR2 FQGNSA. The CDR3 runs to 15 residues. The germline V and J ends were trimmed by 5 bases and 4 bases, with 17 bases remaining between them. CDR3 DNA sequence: TGTGCCAGCAGCCCGACAGGAGGGTTGTCAGAGACCCAGTACTTC. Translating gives CASSPTGGLSETQYF.